These 23 T cell receptor beta chains originate from one sample sequenced in a study of blood T cell repertoires in COVID-19. TCRdb's copy holds only in-frame clones and misses some; the assay was immunoSEQ multiplex PCR. Counted here are hundreds of thousands of clones, roughly 86% occurring once; the ten biggest clones make up roughly 2%. The sample taken for sequencing was PBMCs or T cells enriched from blood (not recorded which). The origin of the receptors is a woman in her forties with acute COVID-19.

This sequence joins TRBV24-1 and TRBJ2-7; D is possibly TRBD2 (5 bases). The CDR3 consists of 14 residues. CDR1 KGHDR and CDR2 SFDVKD come from the germline V gene. Trimming removed 3 bases from V and 2 bases from J, with 10 bases in between. The CDR3 reads CATSDPQRAYEQYF. CDR3 nucleotide sequence: TGTGCCACCAGTGATCCACAGAGGGCCTACGAGCAGTACTTC.

This chain joins TRBV28 and TRBJ1-5, with 7 bases matching TRBD1. The V segment lost 4 bases and the J segment 1 base; nucleotides outside the gene matches: 7. The germline CDR1 and CDR2 sequences are MDHEN and SYDVKM. The CDR3 runs to 16 residues. In nucleotides, the CDR3 is TGTGCCAGCAGTTCCCCGACAGGGACCAGCAATCAGCCCCAGCATTTT. It translates to CASSSPTGTSNQPQHF.

The CDR3 protein is CASSLRQTPNYGYTF. The CDR3 bases are TGTGCCAGCTCACTACGACAGACACCTAACTATGGCTACACCTTC. The chain carries TRBV18 and TRBJ1-2; possible D gene TRBD1, 5 bases. The CDR3 is 15 amino acids. V lost 4 bases and J 0 bases, leaving 12 bases between the germline ends. The germline CDR1 and CDR2 sequences are KGHSH and LQKENI.

Only one count was recorded for this clone. The chain joins TRBV5-4 to TRBJ2-4, with a possible D match to TRBD1 (6 bases). V lost 4 bases and J 2 bases, leaving 16 bases between the germline ends. The CDR3 is made up of 16 amino acids. Germline values: CDR1 SGHNT, CDR2 YYREEE (reference sequence). Written as DNA, the CDR3 is TGTGCCAGCAGCCCGAGCCGTCAGGGGACCAAAAACATTCAGTACTTC. This encodes CASSPSRQGTKNIQYF.

V usage is TRBV15 and J usage is TRBJ2-7; 11 bases are a match to TRBD1. Germline CDR1 reads LNHNV; CDR2 reads YYDKDF (reference sequence). V lost 4 bases, J lost 2 bases, and 4 bases stayed unmatched. This CDR3 has 15 amino acids. CDR3 nucleotide sequence: TGTGCCACCAGCAACCGGGACAGGGGGACCTACGAGCAGTACTTC. Translation gives CATSNRDRGTYEQYF.

V gene TRBV15 combines with J gene TRBJ2-1; 9 nucleotides agree with TRBD2. J was trimmed by 6 bases and V by 1 base; bases with no gene match: 1. This CDR3 is built from 14 residues. Germline CDR1 reads LNHNV; CDR2 reads YYDKDF (reference sequence). The CDR3 protein is CATSRASGANEQFF. Written as DNA, the CDR3 is TGTGCCACCAGCAGAGCTAGCGGGGCCAATGAGCAGTTCTTC. Drawing the rest from reference TRBV15 and TRBJ2-1, the complete variable domain is DAMVIQNPRYQVTQFGKPVTLSCSQTLNHNVMYWYQQKSSQAPKLLFHYYDKDFNNEADTPDNFQSRRPNTSFCFLDIRSPGLGDTAMYLCATSRASGANEQFFGPGTRLTVL.

This sequence joins TRBV9 and TRBJ2-1; TRBD1 might be the D (6 bases). The germline gives CDR1 SGDLS, CDR2 YYNGEE. V dropped 2 bases and J dropped 2 bases, with 11 bases sitting between them. CDR3 size: 15 residues. CDR3 in DNA: TGTGCCAGCAGCGTTGGCAGGGGAACCTACAATGAGCAGTTCTTC. It codes for CASSVGRGTYNEQFF.

The table lists this clone with a count of one. The chain uses TRBV11-2 and TRBJ2-5; TRBD2 agrees at 12 bases. The germline V gene has CDR1 SGHAT and CDR2 FQNNGV. There are 16 residues in the CDR3. J lost 5 bases, V lost 0 bases, and 4 bases had no gene match. The CDR3 DNA reads as TGTGCCAGCAGCTTAGATCGGCTAGCGGGGGGGGAGACCCAGTACTTC. Its protein product is CASSLDRLAGGETQYF.

This chain joins TRBV14 and TRBJ1-6; D gene uncertain. This CDR3 has 13 amino acids. The germline V gene encodes CDR1 SGHDN and CDR2 FVKESK. The ends were cut back, 1 base at V and 7 bases at J, with 5 bases in the middle. The CDR3 reads CASSQVRNSPLHF. The CDR3, as DNA: TGTGCCAGCAGCCAAGTCAGAAATTCACCCCTCCACTTT. Drawing the rest from reference TRBV14 and TRBJ1-6, the complete variable domain is EAGVTQFPSHSVIEKGQTVTLRCDPISGHDNLYWYRRVMGKEIKFLLHFVKESKQDESGMPNNRFLAERTGGTYSTLKVQPAELEDSGVYFCASSQVRNSPLHFGNGTRLTVT.

The chain employs TRBV5-1 and TRBJ1-1, with 8 bases fitting TRBD1. In germline, CDR1 is SGHRS, CDR2 YFSETQ. The CDR3 length is 16 residues. Trimming cost V 1 base and J 0 bases; bases outside gene matches: 5. CDR3 DNA sequence: TGCGCCAGCAGCTTGCAGGGGACAGGCGTGAACACTGAAGCTTTCTTT. It yields the protein CASSLQGTGVNTEAFF.

The rearrangement uses TRBV5-8 and TRBJ2-3; 12 bases align to TRBD2. The V and J ends lost 4 bases and 6 bases, in that order; junction bases with no gene match: 6. From germline, CDR1 is SGHTS and CDR2 YDEGEE. This CDR3 region has 15 residues. The CDR3 loop reads CASSRRLAGEDTQYF. DNA of the CDR3: TGTGCCAGCAGCCGCCGACTAGCGGGGGAGGATACGCAGTATTTT. Drawing the rest from reference TRBV5-8 and TRBJ2-3, the complete variable domain is EAGVTQSPTHLIKTRGQQATLRCSPISGHTSVYWYQQALGLGLQFLLWYDEGEERNRGNFPPRFSGRQFPNYSSELNVNALELEDSALYLCASSRRLAGEDTQYFGPGTRLTVL.

The chain links TRBV11-2 to TRBJ2-3; 8 bases fit TRBD2. J gave up 6 bases and V 1 base, and 3 bases lay outside the gene matches. The CDR3 is made up of 14 amino acids. CDR1 and CDR2 from the germline V gene are SGHAT and FQNNGV. CDR3 in amino acids: CASSLAGGPDTQYF. CDR3 nucleotide sequence: TGTGCCAGCAGCTTAGCGGGGGGGCCCGATACGCAGTATTTT.

The J gene is TRBJ2-5, the V gene TRBV5-1; D is possibly TRBD1 (6 bases). Trimming left V 0 bases short and J 4 bases short, with 10 bases between. The germline gives CDR1 SGHRS, CDR2 YFSETQ. CDR3 length: 14 amino acids. CDR3 DNA sequence: TGCGCCAGCAGCTTGGATATGGACAGAGAGACCCAGTACTTC. This gives the protein CASSLDMDRETQYF.

The J gene is TRBJ2-3, the V gene TRBV15; 9 bases agree with TRBD2. V dropped 6 bases and J dropped 2; count of bases not matched to a gene: 9. Per the germline V gene, CDR1 is LNHNV and CDR2 is YYDKDF (reference sequence). There are 16 residues in the CDR3. The CDR3 nucleotides read TGTGCCACCAGGTGGGGTAAGCGGGGGGACACAGATACGCAGTATTTT. Translation gives CATRWGKRGDTDTQYF.

The rearrangement links TRBV5-5 to TRBJ1-1, with D possibly being TRBD1 (5 bases). V lost 6 bases and J lost 2, with 11 bases in between. CDR1 and CDR2 (germline): SGHKS, YYEKEE (reference sequence). This CDR3 contains 13 residues. This CDR3 is CASNWGGNTEAFF. In nucleotides, the CDR3 is TGTGCCAGCAACTGGGGGGGTAACACTGAAGCTTTCTTT.

The chain combines TRBV5-1 with TRBJ1-3; D is undetermined. V shed 1 base and J shed 0 bases, with 2 bases lying between them. This CDR3 is 13 amino acids long. In germline, CDR1 is SGHRS, CDR2 YFSETQ. CDR3 nucleotides: TGCGCCAGCAGCTTGCACTCTGGAAACACCATATATTTT. This translates into CASSLHSGNTIYF.

The chain carries TRBV15 and TRBJ1-6; D gene uncertain. Trimming removed 1 base at V and 7 bases at J, with 11 bases between. This CDR3 has 15 residues. CDR1 is LNHNV and CDR2 is YYDKDF in the germline V gene (reference sequence). This CDR3 is CATSRGSGDNSPLHF. The CDR3 DNA follows: TGTGCCACCAGCAGAGGCTCGGGTGACAATTCACCCCTCCACTTT.

The chain uses TRBV30 and TRBJ2-7; weak D call: TRBD1 (6 bases). Germline lookup yields CDR1 GTSNPN and CDR2 SVGIG (reference sequence). V was clipped by 7 bases and J by 4 bases, with 14 bases between them. The CDR3 is 12 amino acids. The CDR3 reads CAFNRVRYEQYF. The CDR3 DNA is TGTGCCTTTAACAGGGTTCGATACGAGCAGTACTTC.

The chain has TRBV23-1 and TRBJ1-1; tentative D call: TRBD1 (5 bases). TRBV23-1 is given ORF status, its function remaining uncertain. This CDR3 comprises 16 residues. The V and J ends lost 0 bases and 1 base respectively, with 12 bases between them. CDR3 bases: TGCGCCAGCAGTCAATCCTCACTCACAGGGAACACTGAAGCTTTCTTT. Protein product: CASSQSSLTGNTEAFF.

The V and J genes are TRBV5-8 and TRBJ2-5; TRBD2 matches at 9 bases. There are 16 residues in the CDR3. Germline V gene sequence: CDR1 SGHTS, CDR2 YDEGEE. The J segment lost 1 base and the V segment lost 4 bases, leaving 8 bases of the junction unmatched. CDR3 region: CASSLGTSYPQETQYF. Here the CDR3 DNA reads TGTGCCAGCAGCCTCGGGACTAGCTATCCCCAAGAGACCCAGTACTTC. Looking up the rest from reference TRBV5-8 and TRBJ2-5 gives the full variable domain: EAGVTQSPTHLIKTRGQQATLRCSPISGHTSVYWYQQALGLGLQFLLWYDEGEERNRGNFPPRFSGRQFPNYSSELNVNALELEDSALYLCASSLGTSYPQETQYFGPGTRLLVL.

The chain couples TRBV7-9 to TRBJ1-4, with D unclear. Germline loops: CDR1 SEHNR, CDR2 FQNEAQ (reference sequence). Trimming took 5 bases from V and 0 from J, leaving 10 bases between them. The CDR3 is 15 residues long. The CDR3 DNA reads as TGTGCCAGCAGCCCCGACGGGGCAACTAATGAAAAACTGTTTTTT. Translated, it gives CASSPDGATNEKLFF.

The rearrangement links TRBV18 to TRBJ2-7; 14 nucleotides align to TRBD2. The CDR3 is made up of 16 amino acids. V dropped 5 bases and J dropped 0; count of bases not matched to a gene: 3. The V gene's germline CDR1 is KGHSH and CDR2 LQKENI. The CDR3 reads CASSTGLAGGSYEQYF. The CDR3 DNA reads TGTGCCAGCTCAACCGGACTAGCGGGGGGCTCCTACGAGCAGTACTTC.

With respect to this clone: The junction departs from germline at one end; a sequencing error may be responsible. Other nucleotide sequences from this sample produce the same CDR3. In DNA, the CDR3 is TGCGCCAGCAGCATAAGACAGGGCCTGAACACTGAAGCTTTTTTT. This encodes CASSIRQGLNTEAFF. The V call is TRBV5-1, the J call TRBJ1-1; 7 bases line up with TRBD1. The CDR3 totals 15 residues. Germline V gene sequence: CDR1 SGHRS, CDR2 YFSETQ.